The 6 T cell receptor beta chains reported below all come from one sample, sequenced in a study of beta chain features in type 1 diabetes (dated by TCRdb to 2017 to 2018). Library prep was done by the immunoSEQ multiplex PCR assay. The entire isolated RNA was reverse transcribed using the High Capacity cDNA Reverse Transcription Kit, and thus expressed TCRB transcripts were sequenced. Not all clones reach the TCRdb copy of this immuneACCESS table, which keeps in-frame sequences only. Checked studies attribute under half of the gap to unresolved V genes and leave the rest unexplained. The sample table lists 350,000 or so clones, roughly 21% of them with a count of one. The top ten clones comprise around 0.04% of the sample. The sequencing input was naive CD4+ T cells from blood. Per the publication, the cell subset or site label means: true naive CD4+ T cells. Source of these receptors: a woman aged 18-35 years in good health.

The chain combines TRBV11-2 with TRBJ2-1; unclear D gene. The ends were cut back, 3 bases at V and 6 bases at J, with 6 bases in the middle. The CDR3 loop spans 12 amino acids. Germline CDR1 is SGHAT and CDR2 is FQNNGV. CDR3 sequence (DNA): TGTGCCAGCAGCTTCGAACTCAATGAGCAGTTCTTC. It yields the protein CASSFELNEQFF.

V is TRBV19 and J is TRBJ1-5; TRBD1 matches at 7 bases. In germline, CDR1 is LNHDA, CDR2 SQIVND (reference sequence). The V and J ends lost 4 bases and 5 bases, in that order; junction bases with no gene match: 11. The CDR3 consists of 16 residues. This CDR3 is CASSSVQGRNYQPQHF. The CDR3 DNA reads as TGTGCCAGTAGTAGCGTACAGGGGAGGAATTATCAGCCCCAGCATTTT.

The CDR3 loop reads CASSSGLAGVGEQFF. The CDR3 DNA follows: TGTGCCAGCAGCTCGGGACTAGCGGGAGTGGGTGAGCAGTTCTTC. J is TRBJ2-1 and V is TRBV11-1, with 14 bases aligning to TRBD2. Losses at the gene ends were 4 bases for V and 9 bases for J; bases not matched to a gene: 5. This CDR3 contains 15 residues. Germline lookup yields CDR1 SGHAT and CDR2 FQDESV (reference sequence).

The chain carries TRBV7-9 and TRBJ2-5; the D gene is possibly TRBD2 (5 bases). The V end was cut by 1 base, the J end by 7 bases, with 19 bases between. Looked up from germline, CDR1 is SEHNR and CDR2 is FQNEAQ (reference sequence). CDR3 length: 16 residues. CDR3 residues: CASSLGSGVPGGTQYF. The CDR3 bases are TGTGCCAGCAGCTTAGGAAGTGGTGTTCCCGGAGGGACCCAGTACTTC.

The chain uses TRBV9 and TRBJ2-2; D possibly corresponds to TRBD1 (7 bases). Germline CDR1 reads SGDLS; CDR2 reads YYNGEE. Deletions cut 6 bases from V and 4 bases from J, with 16 bases between. The CDR3 has 15 residues. In nucleotides, the CDR3 is TGTGCCAGCACTAACAGGGGAGGTCGCACCGGGGAGCTGTTTTTT. This codes for CASTNRGGRTGELFF.

This clone was picked up a small number of times. The chain is built from TRBV5-6 and TRBJ1-2, with D tentatively TRBD1 (5 bases). This CDR3 spans 14 amino acids. V lost 3 bases, J lost 3 bases, and 12 bases lay in between. Germline assignment: CDR1 SGHDT and CDR2 YYEEEE. The CDR3 spells CASSYRRVYYGYTF. The CDR3 nucleotides are TGTGCCAGCAGCTACCGCAGGGTGTACTATGGCTACACCTTC.